This TCR beta chain is from a study of T-cell memory formation after mild COVID-19. Study-wide findings and caveats: The study detected some responding clones in pre-infection memory, suggesting cross-reactive memory joined.

TCRdb passed the 5' RACE reads through MiXCR, listing each CDR3 protein once. Of fewer than 400,000 distinct CDR3 sequences listed, under 15% are singletons. This clonotype came up a few times. The antigen remains undetermined. Germline V gene sequence: CDR1 ENHRY, CDR2 SYGVKD. V dropped 4 bases and J dropped 4 bases, with 7 bases sitting between them. CDR3 size: 12 residues. The chain employs TRBV10-3 and TRBJ2-5; D perhaps matches TRBD1 (6 bases). The source material was PBMCs or a T cell subset sorted from them (not recorded which). This clonotype originated in a man younger than 35 who had mild COVID-19 (a few samples of this study predate the infection). Cell type and time point are not known. The CDR3 bases are TGTGCCATCAGTGGAGGGGGAGAGACCCAGTACTTC. It codes for CAISGGGETQYF.